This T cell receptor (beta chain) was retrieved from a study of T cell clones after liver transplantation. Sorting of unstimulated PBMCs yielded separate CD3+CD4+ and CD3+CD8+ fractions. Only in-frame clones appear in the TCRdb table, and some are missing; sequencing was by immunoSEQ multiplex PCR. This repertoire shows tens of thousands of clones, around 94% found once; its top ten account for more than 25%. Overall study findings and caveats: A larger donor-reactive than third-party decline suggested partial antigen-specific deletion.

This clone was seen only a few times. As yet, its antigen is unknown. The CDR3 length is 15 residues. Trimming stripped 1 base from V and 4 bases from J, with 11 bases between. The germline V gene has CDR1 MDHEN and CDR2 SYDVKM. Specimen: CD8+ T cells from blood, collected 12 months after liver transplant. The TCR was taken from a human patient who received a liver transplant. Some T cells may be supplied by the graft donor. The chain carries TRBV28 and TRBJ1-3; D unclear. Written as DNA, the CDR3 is TGTGCCAGCAGTTTATTAGGGAGTACCGGAAACACCATATATTTT. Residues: CASSLLGSTGNTIYF.